This paragraph covers one T cell receptor (beta chain) sequence. What it recognizes is unknown. The authors ran the assay at deep level. This table comes from immunoSEQ multiplex PCR, and its TCRdb copy is limited to in-frame clones, with some not included. The profile shows roughly 410,000 clones, around 96% of them singletons. Donors were healthy HIV-negative adults without recently reported acute infections or vaccinations. CD8 memory combined CD45RO+ cells with CCR7-negative CD45RA+ TemRA cells. This entry belongs to a study of shared clonotypes between healthy human individuals. Overall study findings and caveats: Only blood samples were collected, and tissue repertoires likely differ.

With 3 bases removed from V and 5 bases from J, the gap between germline ends came to 7 bases. CDR1 SQVTM and CDR2 ANQGSEA come from the germline V gene. CDR3 size: 12 residues. The specimen was memory CD8+ T cells sorted from blood. Noted subset: CD45RO+ cells pooled with CCR7-negative TemRA cells. This clonotype originated in a man aged 25-45 years in good health. The rearrangement uses TRBV29-1 and TRBJ1-4, with D uncertain. The CDR3 sequence is CSVEGRNEKLFF. Here the CDR3 DNA reads TGCAGCGTTGAGGGCAGGAATGAAAAACTGTTTTTT.